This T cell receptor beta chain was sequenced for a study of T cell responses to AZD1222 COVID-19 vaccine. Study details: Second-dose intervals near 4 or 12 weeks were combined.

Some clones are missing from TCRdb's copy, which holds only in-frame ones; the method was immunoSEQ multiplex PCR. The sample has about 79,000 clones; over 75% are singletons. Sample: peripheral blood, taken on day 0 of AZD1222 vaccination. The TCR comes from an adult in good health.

CDR3 coding DNA: TGTGCCAGCAGCCAGTACAGGGGGCCTAGAGCTTTCTTT. This sequence encodes CASSQYRGPRAFF. This chain joins TRBV14 and TRBJ1-1; TRBD1 matches 9 bases. CDR1 and CDR2 (germline): SGHDN, FVKESK. CDR3 length: 13 amino acids. V shed 3 bases and J 10 bases; nucleotides not matched to a gene: 6.